This TCR beta chain was captured in a study of blood T cell repertoires in COVID-19. With 4 bases clipped from V and 4 bases from J, the junction kept 7 bases outside the gene matches. The germline gives CDR1 SGHRS, CDR2 YFSETQ. CDR3 length equals 15 residues. Sequencing used immunoSEQ multiplex PCR; TCRdb keeps in-frame clones, though not all of them. The sample contains a few hundred thousand clones, more than 80% of which appear only once. Participants were aged about 18 to 95 years, lived in around 22 US areas, and enrolled virtually. Two negative PCRs, clearance, or symptom resolution had been documented for recovered Cohort 3 donors.

Sequenced material: PBMCs or T cells enriched from blood (not recorded which). This chain joins TRBV5-1 and TRBJ2-3; 9 bases agree with TRBD1. The origin of this receptor is a man aged 25-45 years who had recovered from COVID-19. This CDR3 is CASSPGQGIADTQYF. CDR3 DNA: TGCGCCAGCAGCCCGGGACAGGGCATCGCAGATACGCAGTATTTT.